The clone carrying this TCR beta chain was seen a handful of times. The source of the sample is a study of T-cell reconstitution after alpha-beta-depleted transplantation in children. The germline V gene encodes CDR1 SEHNR and CDR2 FQNEAQ (reference sequence). Trimming left V 5 bases short and J 3 bases short, with 17 bases between. The CDR3 is 16 amino acids. This sample's TCRbeta library carried unique molecular identifier barcodes. TCRdb used MiXCR to reprocess the PCR reads, holding one entry per CDR3 protein. The sample carries 500,000 or so distinct CDR3 sequences, 10% to 12% recorded once. The sample was PBMCs, mostly from graft donor cells, taken 180 days after TCRalphabeta/CD19-depleted stem cell transplant. This receptor was taken from a female patient between 2 and 15 years old who had a stem cell transplant for aplastic anemia, so the T cells may come from the graft donor. This chain uses TRBV7-9 with TRBJ1-5, with TRBD1 as a possible D gene (5 bases). The DNA of the CDR3 is TGTGCCAGCAGCCGATACGGGACGGACAACAATCAGCCCCAGCATTTT. This translates into CASSRYGTDNNQPQHF.